Below, 7 T cell receptor beta chains from the same sample are listed, as sequenced in a study of blood T cell repertoires in COVID-19 (dated by TCRdb to 2019 to 2021). The library came from the immunoSEQ multiplex PCR assay. In TCRdb, the immuneACCESS table is reduced to in-frame sequences with V and J assigned. These tables do not hold every clone; where another copy was compared, an unresolved V gene accounts for under half, and the others remain unexplained. The sample has some 400,000 clones on record, about 87% of them singletons. The top ten clones comprise under 1.5% of the sample. Sequences were obtained from PBMCs or T cells enriched from blood (not recorded which). Every receptor here comes from a man aged 25-45 years who had recovered from COVID-19.

The chain uses TRBV5-1 and TRBJ1-4, with D maybe TRBD1 (6 bases). Germline V gives CDR1 SGHRS, CDR2 YFSETQ. Trimming pared 4 bases from V and 5 bases from J, leaving 15 bases between. The CDR3 runs 15 residues. CDR3 protein: CASSMGHVSNEKLFF. The CDR3 DNA reads TGCGCCAGCAGCATGGGACACGTTTCAAATGAAAAACTGTTTTTT.

The chain carries TRBV27 and TRBJ2-7; D possibly corresponds to TRBD1 (7 bases). The V end lost 0 bases, the J end lost 4 bases, and 16 bases lay between the germline ends. Germline values: CDR1 MNHEY, CDR2 SMNVEV (reference sequence). The CDR3 consists of 16 residues. This chain's CDR3 is CASSLSGPAGGYEQYF. The DNA for the CDR3 is TGTGCCAGCAGTTTATCTGGGCCTGCAGGGGGGTACGAGCAGTACTTC.

This rearrangement joins TRBV30 to TRBJ1-2; D perhaps matches TRBD1 (6 bases). Trimming stripped 2 bases from V and 4 bases from J, with 23 bases between. CDR1 GTSNPN and CDR2 SVGIG come from the germline V gene (reference sequence). The CDR3 runs to 17 residues. Written as DNA, the CDR3 is TGTGCCTGGAGTTCCCCAACCCCCACACAGGGAATCTATGGCTACACCTTC. It encodes CAWSSPTPTQGIYGYTF.

V gene TRBV9 combines with J gene TRBJ2-3; D uncertain. The length of the CDR3 is 14 residues. CDR1 is SGDLS, CDR2 YYNGEE, per germline. V was trimmed by 0 bases and J by 8 bases, leaving 13 bases between them. The CDR3 sequence is CASSVGEVLGTQYF. CDR3 in DNA: TGTGCCAGCAGCGTAGGAGAGGTTTTAGGTACGCAGTATTTT.

The chain recombines TRBV29-1 with TRBJ2-3; TRBD1 aligns across 8 bases. CDR3 length equals 15 residues. Trimming removed 7 bases from V and 8 bases from J; junction bases left unmatched: 17. Germline V gene sequence: CDR1 SQVTM, CDR2 ANQGSEA. The DNA for the CDR3 is TGCAGCGCTTACTACCCGGGACAGGTCCCATTTACGCAGTATTTT. Its protein product is CSAYYPGQVPFTQYF.

The chain employs TRBV7-2 and TRBJ2-3; a possible D gene is TRBD1 (6 bases). Germline CDR1 reads SGHTA; CDR2 reads FQGNSA. V was pared by 5 bases and J by 0 bases, with 24 bases between. CDR3 length: 19 amino acids. In nucleotides, the CDR3 is TGTGCCAGCAGCGAAAAAGCTGCCTGGAGAGGGGGTAGCACAGATACGCAGTATTTT. Encoded protein: CASSEKAAWRGGSTDTQYF. The whole variable domain, remainder taken from reference TRBV7-2 and TRBJ2-3, is GAGVSQSPSNKVTEKGKDVELRCDPISGHTALYWYRQSLGQGLEFLIYFQGNSAPDKSGLPSDRFSAERTGGSVSTLTIQRTQQEDSAVYLCASSEKAAWRGGSTDTQYFGPGTRLTVL.

This sequence joins TRBV19 and TRBJ1-1; possibly TRBD1 for D (6 bases). V lost 3 bases and J lost 7, with 21 bases in between. CDR3 length: 16 residues. Germline CDR1 reads LNHDA; CDR2 reads SQIVND (reference sequence). As DNA, the CDR3 is TGTGCCAGTAGTATCAAACGTTTGGCAGGGGAAGATGAAGCTTTCTTT. Its translation: CASSIKRLAGEDEAFF.